The entry below describes one T cell receptor beta chain. Recent vaccinations or acute infections were absent in the healthy HIV-negative adult donors. The data stem from a study of shared clonotypes between healthy human individuals. Produced via immunoSEQ multiplex PCR; TCRdb's table is partial and in-frame only. In the table there are around 2.1 million clones, approximately 96% of which are singletons. The CDR3 has 15 residues. The germline V gene has CDR1 SGHTA and CDR2 FQGNSA. V gave up 2 bases and J gave up 2 bases, with 11 bases separating them. The sequencing input was naive CD4+ T cells sorted from blood. Subset meaning: CD45RA+ positively selected. The chain uses TRBV7-2 and TRBJ2-3, with D unclear. The TCR comes from a man between 18 and 35 years old in good health. The CDR3 DNA follows: TGTGCCAGCAGCTTAAGACTCTTGTCCACAGATACGCAGTATTTT. Its protein is CASSLRLLSTDTQYF.